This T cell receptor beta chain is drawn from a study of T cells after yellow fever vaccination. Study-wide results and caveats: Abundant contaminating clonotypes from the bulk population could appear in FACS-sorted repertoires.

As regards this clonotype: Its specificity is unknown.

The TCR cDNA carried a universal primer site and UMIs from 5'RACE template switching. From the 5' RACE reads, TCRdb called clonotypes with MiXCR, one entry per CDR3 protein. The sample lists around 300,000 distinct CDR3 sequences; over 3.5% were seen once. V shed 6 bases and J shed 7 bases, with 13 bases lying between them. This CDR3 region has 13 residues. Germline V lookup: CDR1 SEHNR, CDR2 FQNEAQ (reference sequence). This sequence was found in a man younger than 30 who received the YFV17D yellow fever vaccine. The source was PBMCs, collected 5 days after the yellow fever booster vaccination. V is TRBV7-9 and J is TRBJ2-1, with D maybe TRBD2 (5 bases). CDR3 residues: CASSLDSVNEQFF. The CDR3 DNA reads TGTGCCAGCAGTTTGGACTCCGTTAATGAGCAGTTCTTC.